The clone carrying this TCR beta chain was detected once. The T cell receptor alpha and beta CDR3 regions were amplified from mRNA by semiquantitative ARM-PCR. ARM-PCR used tagged nested gene-specific primers, then communal superprimers for exponential amplification. TCRdb re-analysed the multiplex PCR reads in MiXCR, keeping a single row per CDR3 protein. The sample lists around 15,000 distinct CDR3 sequences, about three fifths occurring once. T cell subsets were isolated with antibody-coated magnetic beads. The data were taken from a study of relationships among human T cell subsets. The CDR3 consists of 15 residues. Germline V gene lookup returns CDR1 DFQATT and CDR2 SNEGSKA (reference sequence). The junction had 8 bases not matched to a gene; V was cut back by 0 bases and J by 7 bases.

The receptor was isolated from a middle-aged man in good health. The sequenced sample was total T cells sorted from blood. This rearrangement joins TRBV20-1 to TRBJ2-1; 8 bases fit TRBD2. CDR3 coding DNA: TGCAGTGCTAGAGAGGCAGCGGGAGCGGGAAATGAGCAGTTCTTC. It translates to CSAREAAGAGNEQFF.